This T cell receptor beta chain was recovered during a study of CD8 T cells in ankylosing spondylitis. This clonotype occurred many times. Its antigen remains unidentified. The study's findings and limits: Disease-associated clones were CD8+ and fairly uncommon in peripheral blood. What seemed typical of ankylosing spondylitis blood was a TCR beta motif built from roughly eight highly homologous variants.

TCRdb independently ran MiXCR on the 5' RACE reads; one entry per CDR3 protein. The sample consists of 250,000 to 300,000 distinct CDR3 sequences, 20% of them appearing once. The source is a male donor with ankylosing spondylitis or in good health (not recorded which). The sequenced material came from blood, either unsorted or a sorted T cell fraction (not recorded which).

The CDR3 coding sequence is TGTGCCAGCAGCCAAGTTACCTTAGGACCTAGAGCTTTCTTT. This sequence encodes CASSQVTLGPRAFF. The gene calls are TRBV4-2 and TRBJ1-1; D is undetermined. The ends were cut back, 1 base at V and 10 bases at J, with 16 bases in the middle. Germline CDR1 and CDR2: LGHNA and YNFKEQ. This CDR3 is 14 amino acids long.